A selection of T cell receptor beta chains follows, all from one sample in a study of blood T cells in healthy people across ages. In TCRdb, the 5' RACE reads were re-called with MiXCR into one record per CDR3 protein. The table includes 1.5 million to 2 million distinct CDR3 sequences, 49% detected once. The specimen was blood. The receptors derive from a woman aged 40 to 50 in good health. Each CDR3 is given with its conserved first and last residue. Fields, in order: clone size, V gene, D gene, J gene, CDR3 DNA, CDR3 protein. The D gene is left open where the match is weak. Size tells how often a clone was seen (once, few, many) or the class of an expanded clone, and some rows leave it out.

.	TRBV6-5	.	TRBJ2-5	TGTGCCAGCAAAAGGACGGTAGGGGAGACCCAGTACTTC	CASKRTVGETQYF
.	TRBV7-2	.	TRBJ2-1	TGTGCCAGCAGCTCGCCCCGGGGGTTGGAGACCCAGTTCTTC	CASSSPRGLETQFF
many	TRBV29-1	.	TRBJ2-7	TGCAGCGTTGTATCCGCCTACGAGCAGTACTTC	CSVVSAYEQYF
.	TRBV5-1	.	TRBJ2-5	TGCGCCAGCAGCTCCGGGCTTCGCCTTCCGGAGACCCAGTACTTC	CASSSGLRLPETQYF
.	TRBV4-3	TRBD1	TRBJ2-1	TGCGCCAGCAGCCAAGAGGACAGGGGTATATACAATGAGCAGTTCTTC	CASSQEDRGIYNEQFF
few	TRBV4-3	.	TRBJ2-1	TGCGCCAGCAGCCAGCACAGGGTTAGGTCCTACAATGAGCAGTTCTTC	CASSQHRVRSYNEQFF
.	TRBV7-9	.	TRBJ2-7	TGTGCCAGCAGCTTATATGACAGATCGATAGAATGGGAGCAGTACTTC	CASSLYDRSIEWEQYF
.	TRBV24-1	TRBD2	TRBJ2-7	TGTGCCACCAGTGATGTTCTAGCGGGGGTTGAGCAGTACTTC	CATSDVLAGVEQYF
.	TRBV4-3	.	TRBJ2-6	TGCGCCAGCAGCCCCAACGAGCTGGACACTATATCTGGGGCCAACGTCCTGACTTTC	CASSPNELDTISGANVLTF
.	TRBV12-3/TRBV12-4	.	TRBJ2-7	TGTGCCAGCAGTTTACGAGCATTGGGGGTTCCCTACAATGAGCAGTACTTC	CASSLRALGVPYNEQYF
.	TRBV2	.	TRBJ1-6	TGTGCCAGCACCCAGGGAAGGTATAATTCACCCCTCCACTTT	CASTQGRYNSPLHF
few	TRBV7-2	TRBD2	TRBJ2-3	TGTGCCAGCAGCTTAGTTGGGAGGGGCTACACAGATACGCAGTATTTT	CASSLVGRGYTDTQYF
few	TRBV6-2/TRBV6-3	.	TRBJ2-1	TGTGCCAGCAGTCTCGGGAGAAGGGAGTTCTTC	CASSLGRREFF
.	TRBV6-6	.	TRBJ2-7	TGTGCCAGCAGTGGGGGCAGCCCGTCCCCCTACGAGCAGTACTTC	CASSGGSPSPYEQYF
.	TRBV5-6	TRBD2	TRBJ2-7	TGTGCCAGCAGCTCCCCGGGACTAGCGGGGGGGTTCTACAATGAGCAGTACTTC	CASSSPGLAGGFYNEQYF
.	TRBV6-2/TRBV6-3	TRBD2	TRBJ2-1	TGTGCCAGCAGCCAGACCAGAATAGCGGGGGAGCAGTTCTTC	CASSQTRIAGEQFF
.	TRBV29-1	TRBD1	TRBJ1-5	TGCGGCGCTCTGCCCGGGACAGCGTTGGTGATGGGTAGCAATCAGCCCCAGCATTTT	CGALPGTALVMGSNQPQHF
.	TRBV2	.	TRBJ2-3	TGTGCCAGCCGATTTTCTTCAGTGAATGGTGTGGATACGCAGTATTTT	CASRFSSVNGVDTQYF
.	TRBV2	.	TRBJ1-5	TGTGCCAGCAGTGCGGGGAGGAGCAATCAGCCCCAGCATTTT	CASSAGRSNQPQHF
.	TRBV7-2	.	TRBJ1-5	TGTGCCAGCAGCCCAATGGGAGGGGGGGATCAGCCCCAGCATTTT	CASSPMGGGDQPQHF
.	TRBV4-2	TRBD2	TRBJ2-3	TGTGCCAGCAGCCAAGAACTAGCGGGGGGTGCCACAGATACGCAGTATTTT	CASSQELAGGATDTQYF
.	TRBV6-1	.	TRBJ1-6	TGTGCCATCAAAAAGACGGATAATTCACCCCTCCACTTT	CAIKKTDNSPLHF
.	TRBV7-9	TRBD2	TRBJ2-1	TGTGCCAGCAGCTTACCTAGCGGGGGGCTCTACAATGAGCAGTTCTTC	CASSLPSGGLYNEQFF
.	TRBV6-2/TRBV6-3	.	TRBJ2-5	TGTGCCAGCAGTTATGGGACGCGGAGTCAAGAGACCCAGTACTTC	CASSYGTRSQETQYF
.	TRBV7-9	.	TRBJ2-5	TGTGCCAGCAGCTCGCCCGTCGGCGGGGTACTTAGGGAGACCCAGTACTTC	CASSSPVGGVLRETQYF
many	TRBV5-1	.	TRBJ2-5	TGTGCCAGCAGCTTGGCCGCTGAGACCCAGTACTTC	CASSLAAETQYF
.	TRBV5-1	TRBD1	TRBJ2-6	TGCGCCAGCGTACAATCAGGGGGCTCTGGGGCCAACGTCCTGACTTTC	CASVQSGGSGANVLTF
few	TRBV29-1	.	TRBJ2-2	TGCAGCGTTGGGGACACCTCGAACACCGGGGAGCTGTTTTTT	CSVGDTSNTGELFF
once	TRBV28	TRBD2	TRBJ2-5	TGTGCCAGCAGTTCACCTAAGGGACTAGCGGGGACAGAGACCCAGTACTTC	CASSSPKGLAGTETQYF
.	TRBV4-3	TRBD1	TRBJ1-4	TGCGCCAGCAGCCAAGGCTACGGACAGGGAAACGAAAAACCGTTTTTT	CASSQGYGQGNEKPFF
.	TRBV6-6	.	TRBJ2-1	TGTGCCAGCAGCTTGGACACAATAGACAATGAGCAGTTCTTC	CASSLDTIDNEQFF
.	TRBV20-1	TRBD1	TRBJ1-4	TGCAGTGCTGAGACAGGGCCCGGGGAAAAACTGTTTTTT	CSAETGPGEKLFF
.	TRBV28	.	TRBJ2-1	TGTGCCAGCAGCCAACCCCAGGGAAGCTCCTACAATGAGCAGTTCTTC	CASSQPQGSSYNEQFF
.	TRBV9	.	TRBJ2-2	TGTGCCAGCAGGCGGACAGCCCCGAACACCGGGGAGCTGTTTTTT	CASRRTAPNTGELFF
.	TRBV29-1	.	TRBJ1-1	TGCAGCGTCCGTGGGGAGGGAAAGGGAGCTTTCTTT	CSVRGEGKGAFF
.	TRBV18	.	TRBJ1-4	TGTGCCAGCTCACCAGTGGACCCTCAAGCTAATGAAAAACTGTTTTTT	CASSPVDPQANEKLFF
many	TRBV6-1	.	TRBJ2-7	TGTGCCAGCAGTCCCCTGAATTTGGCAGGGGCCAGCGAGCAGTACTTC	CASSPLNLAGASEQYF
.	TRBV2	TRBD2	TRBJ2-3	TGTGCCAGCTTACCACCGGGACTAGCAAGGACAGATACGCAGTATTTT	CASLPPGLARTDTQYF
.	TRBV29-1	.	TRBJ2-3	TGCAGCGCTGAGGTTCCGACATGGGAACGTCCTCAGAGCTACACAGATACGCAGTATTTT	CSAEVPTWERPQSYTDTQYF
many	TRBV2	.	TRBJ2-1	TGTGCCAGCAGCGAAGGGGATGAGCAGTTCTTC	CASSEGDEQFF
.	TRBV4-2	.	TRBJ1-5	TGTGCCAGCAAGGAACAGGGTCAGCCCCAGCATTTT	CASKEQGQPQHF
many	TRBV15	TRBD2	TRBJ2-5	TGTGCCACCAGCGCCGCGGGAGGGGAGACCCAGTACTTC	CATSAAGGETQYF
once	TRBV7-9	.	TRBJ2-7	TGTGCCAGCGAGGACTCTGAGAGCTTCTACGAGCAGTACTTC	CASEDSESFYEQYF
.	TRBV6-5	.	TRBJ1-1	TGTGCCAGTAGAGTCGGGATGCAAGGGGAAGCTTTCTTT	CASRVGMQGEAFF
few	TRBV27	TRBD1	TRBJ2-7	TGTGCCAGCAGTTCAGGAGGGACAGGGACACACGAGCAGTACTTC	CASSSGGTGTHEQYF
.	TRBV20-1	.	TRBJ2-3	TGCAGTGCTAGTACAGGGTTTAAGGATACGCAGTATTTT	CSASTGFKDTQYF
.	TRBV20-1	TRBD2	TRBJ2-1	TGCAGTGCTAGACCTGTCGGGCGGGGGGGCGTCCAGGGTGAGCAGTTCTTC	CSARPVGRGGVQGEQFF
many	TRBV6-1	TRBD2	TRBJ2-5	TGTGCCGGGGCACTCCGGGGGGGCCCAGAGACCCAGTACTTC	CAGALRGGPETQYF
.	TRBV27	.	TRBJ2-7	TGTGCCAGCAGCCCCGTGACTAGTAGGCGGTACTTC	CASSPVTSRRYF
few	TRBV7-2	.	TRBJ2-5	TGTGCCAGCAGCTTATTGGTCGGGACCCAGTACTTC	CASSLLVGTQYF
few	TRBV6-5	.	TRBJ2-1	TGTGCCAGCAGTGCGGACGACCTTGCCTACAATGAGCAGTTCTTC	CASSADDLAYNEQFF
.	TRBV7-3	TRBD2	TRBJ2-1	TGTGCCAGCAGCTTCCTATCTATGACTAGCGGGGGGGTTAATGAGCAGTTCTTC	CASSFLSMTSGGVNEQFF
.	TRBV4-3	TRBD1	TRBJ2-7	TGCGCCAGCAGCAAGCGACACAGGGGAAGTTACGAGCAGTACTTC	CASSKRHRGSYEQYF
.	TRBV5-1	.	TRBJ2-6	TGCGCCAGCAGCTTAAGGACAGCGAGCTCTGGGGCCAACGTCCTGACTTTC	CASSLRTASSGANVLTF
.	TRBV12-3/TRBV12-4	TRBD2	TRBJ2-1	TGTGCCAGCAGTTTGGATGCTAGCGGGGGGGCCAGACAGTTCTTC	CASSLDASGGARQFF
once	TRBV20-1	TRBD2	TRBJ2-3	TGCAGTGCTGGGACTAGCGGGGCGCACACAGAGACGCAGTATTTT	CSAGTSGAHTETQYF
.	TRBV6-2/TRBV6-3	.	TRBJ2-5	TGTGCCAGCAGTCGACTCGACGGAAAACAAGAGACCCAGTACTTC	CASSRLDGKQETQYF
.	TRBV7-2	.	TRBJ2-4	TGTGCCAGCACCCTTAGGGGGGCCAAAAACATTCAGTACTTC	CASTLRGAKNIQYF
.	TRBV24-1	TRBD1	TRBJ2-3	TGTGCCACCGAGAGGACAGGAAGCACAGATACGCAGTATTTT	CATERTGSTDTQYF
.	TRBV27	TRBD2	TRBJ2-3	TGTGCCAGCAGTTCCCTGCGGACTAGCGGAAACACAGATACGCAGTATTTT	CASSSLRTSGNTDTQYF